Sequencing of this TCR beta chain was carried out in a study of blood T cells in healthy people across ages. V was shortened by 0 bases and J by 6 bases, with 6 bases between the two germline ends. The CDR3 has 12 residues. The germline gives CDR1 GTSNPN, CDR2 SVGIG (reference sequence). Through a sample-barcoded 5' primer and a J-beta primer mix, a second PCR was run for roughly 6 to 12 cycles. TCRdb re-analysed the 5' RACE reads in MiXCR, keeping a single row per CDR3 protein. This sample has around 800,000 distinct CDR3 sequences, with 20% to 30% found just once. Caucasian, healthy and from Russia, the donors were aged between about 6 and 90. These data are also associated with another study on T cells of mothers and their children. That source reports: Per mother, over 9 million TCR beta CDR3 reads were obtained; per child, about 3 million.

The sequence came from a boy younger than 18 in good health. The gene calls are TRBV30 and TRBJ2-1; possible D gene TRBD1, 6 bases. Sequenced input: blood. The CDR3 sequence: CAWSVQGNEQFF. The CDR3 nucleotides read TGTGCCTGGAGTGTACAGGGCAATGAGCAGTTCTTC.